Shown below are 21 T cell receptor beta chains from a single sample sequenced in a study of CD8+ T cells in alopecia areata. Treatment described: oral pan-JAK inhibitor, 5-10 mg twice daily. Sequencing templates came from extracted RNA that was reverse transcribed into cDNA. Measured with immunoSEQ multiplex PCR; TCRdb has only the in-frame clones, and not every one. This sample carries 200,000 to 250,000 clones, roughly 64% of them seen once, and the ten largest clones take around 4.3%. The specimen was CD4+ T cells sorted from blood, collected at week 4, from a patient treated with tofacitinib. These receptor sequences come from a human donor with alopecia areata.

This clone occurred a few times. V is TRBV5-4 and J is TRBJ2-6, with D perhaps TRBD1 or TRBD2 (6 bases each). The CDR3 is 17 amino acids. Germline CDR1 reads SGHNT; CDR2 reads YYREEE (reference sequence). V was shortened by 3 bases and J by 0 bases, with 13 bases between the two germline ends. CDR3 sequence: CASSYEQGGSGANVLTF. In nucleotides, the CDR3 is TGTGCCAGCAGCTACGAACAGGGAGGCTCTGGGGCCAACGTCCTGACTTTC.

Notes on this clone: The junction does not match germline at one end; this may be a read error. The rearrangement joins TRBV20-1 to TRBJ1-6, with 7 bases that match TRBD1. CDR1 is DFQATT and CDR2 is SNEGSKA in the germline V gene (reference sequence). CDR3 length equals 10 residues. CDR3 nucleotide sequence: TGCAGTGCACAGACAGGGAAACCCGTCTTT. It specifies CSAQTGKPVF.

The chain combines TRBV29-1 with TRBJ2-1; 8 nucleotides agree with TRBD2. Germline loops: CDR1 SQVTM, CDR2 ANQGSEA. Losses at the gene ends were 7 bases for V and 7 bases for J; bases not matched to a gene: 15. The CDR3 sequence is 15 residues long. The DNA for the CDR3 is TGCAGCGCTCGGACTATAGCGGGGCTGACGAATGAGCAGTTCTTC. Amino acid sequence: CSARTIAGLTNEQFF.

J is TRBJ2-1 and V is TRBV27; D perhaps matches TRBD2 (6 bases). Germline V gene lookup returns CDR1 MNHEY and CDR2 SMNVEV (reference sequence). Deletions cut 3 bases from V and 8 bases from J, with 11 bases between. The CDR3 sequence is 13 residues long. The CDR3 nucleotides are TGTGCCAGCAGTTTCCGGCGGGGTGATGAGCAGTTCTTC. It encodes CASSFRRGDEQFF.

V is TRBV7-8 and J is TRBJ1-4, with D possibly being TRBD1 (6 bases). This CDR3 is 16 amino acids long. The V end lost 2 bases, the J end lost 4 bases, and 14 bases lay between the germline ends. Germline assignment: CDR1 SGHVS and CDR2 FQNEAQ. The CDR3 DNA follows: TGTGCCAGCAGCTTAAATGCAGGGGTTAATAATGAAAAACTGTTTTTT. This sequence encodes CASSLNAGVNNEKLFF.

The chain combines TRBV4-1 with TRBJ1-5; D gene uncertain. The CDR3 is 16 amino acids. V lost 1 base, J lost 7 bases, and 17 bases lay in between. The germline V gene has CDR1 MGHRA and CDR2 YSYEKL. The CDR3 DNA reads TGCGCCAGCAGCCAAGGTCGGACGGGAGCAGGCCAGCCCCAGCATTTT. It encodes CASSQGRTGAGQPQHF.

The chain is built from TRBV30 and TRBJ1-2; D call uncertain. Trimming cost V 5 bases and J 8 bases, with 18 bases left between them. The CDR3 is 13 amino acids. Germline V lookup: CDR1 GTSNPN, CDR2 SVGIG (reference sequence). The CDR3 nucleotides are TGTGCCTGGGCAGCCGCGCACATTGGGGGCTACACCTTC. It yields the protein CAWAAAHIGGYTF.

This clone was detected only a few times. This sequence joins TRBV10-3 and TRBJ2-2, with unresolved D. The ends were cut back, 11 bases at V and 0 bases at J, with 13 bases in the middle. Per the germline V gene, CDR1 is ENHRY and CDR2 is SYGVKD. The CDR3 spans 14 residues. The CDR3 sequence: CASRGQTNTGELFF. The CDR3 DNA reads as TGTGCCTCCCGTGGGCAGACGAACACCGGGGAGCTGTTTTTT.

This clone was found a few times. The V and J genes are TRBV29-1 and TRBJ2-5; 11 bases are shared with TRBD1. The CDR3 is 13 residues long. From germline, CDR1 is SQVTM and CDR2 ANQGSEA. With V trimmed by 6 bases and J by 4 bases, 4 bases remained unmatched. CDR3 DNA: TGCAGCGTCCGGACAGGGGGCGTAGAGACCCAGTACTTC. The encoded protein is CSVRTGGVETQYF.

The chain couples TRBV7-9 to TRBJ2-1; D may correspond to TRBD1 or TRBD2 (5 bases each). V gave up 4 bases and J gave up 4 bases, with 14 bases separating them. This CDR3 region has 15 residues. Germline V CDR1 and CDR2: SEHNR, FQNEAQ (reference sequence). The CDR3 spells CASSYQGADYNEQFF. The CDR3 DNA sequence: TGTGCCAGCAGCTACCAGGGAGCGGATTACAATGAGCAGTTCTTC.

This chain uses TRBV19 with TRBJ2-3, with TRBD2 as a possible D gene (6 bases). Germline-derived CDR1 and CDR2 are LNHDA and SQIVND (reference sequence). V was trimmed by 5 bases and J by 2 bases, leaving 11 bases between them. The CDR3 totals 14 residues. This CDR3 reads CASSRLELTDTQYF. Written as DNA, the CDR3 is TGTGCCAGTAGTCGACTAGAACTCACAGATACGCAGTATTTT.

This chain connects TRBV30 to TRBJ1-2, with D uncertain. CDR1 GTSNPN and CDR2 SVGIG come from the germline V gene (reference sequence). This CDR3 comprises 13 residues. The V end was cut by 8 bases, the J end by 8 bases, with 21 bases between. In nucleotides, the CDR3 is TGTGCCATCCTGGTCGAAGAAAACCCGGGCTACACCTTC. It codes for CAILVEENPGYTF.

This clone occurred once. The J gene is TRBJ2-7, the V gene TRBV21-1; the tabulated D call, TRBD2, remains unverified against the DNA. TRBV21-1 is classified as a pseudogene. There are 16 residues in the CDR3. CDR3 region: CASSKAAGGRRNEQYF. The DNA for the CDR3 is TGTGCCAGCAGCAAAGCGGCGGGGGGGCGGCGGAACGAGCAGTACTTC.

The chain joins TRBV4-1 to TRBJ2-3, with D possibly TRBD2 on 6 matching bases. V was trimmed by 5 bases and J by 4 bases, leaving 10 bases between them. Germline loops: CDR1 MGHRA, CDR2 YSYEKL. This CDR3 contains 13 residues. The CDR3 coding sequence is TGCGCCAGCAGCTTACGCGGGGCAGATACGCAGTATTTT. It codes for CASSLRGADTQYF.

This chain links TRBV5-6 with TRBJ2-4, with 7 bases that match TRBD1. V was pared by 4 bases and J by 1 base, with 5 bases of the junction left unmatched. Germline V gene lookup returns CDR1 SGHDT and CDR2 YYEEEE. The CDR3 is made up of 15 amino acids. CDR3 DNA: TGTGCCAGCAGCCCCAAACAGGGGGCCAAAAACATTCAGTACTTC. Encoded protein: CASSPKQGAKNIQYF.

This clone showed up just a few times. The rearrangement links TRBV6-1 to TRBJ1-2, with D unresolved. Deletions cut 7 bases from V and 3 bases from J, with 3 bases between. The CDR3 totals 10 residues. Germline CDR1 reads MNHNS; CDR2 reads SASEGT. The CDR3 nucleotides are TGTGCCAGCACCGACTATGGCTACACCTTC. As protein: CASTDYGYTF.

In nucleotides, the CDR3 is TGTGCCAGTAGCGAACGGTCGGAGCAGTACTTC. Amino acid sequence: CASSERSEQYF. The genes are TRBV19 and TRBJ2-7; D is undetermined. V lost 6 bases and J lost 7, with 10 bases in between. Germline assignment: CDR1 LNHDA and CDR2 SQIVND (reference sequence). This CDR3 is built from 11 residues.

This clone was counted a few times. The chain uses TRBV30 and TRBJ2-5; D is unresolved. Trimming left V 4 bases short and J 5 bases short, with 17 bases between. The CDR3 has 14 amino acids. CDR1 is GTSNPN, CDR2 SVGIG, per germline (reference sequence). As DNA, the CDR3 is TGTGCCTGGACCGGGTTTGGAGCTCGGGAGACCCAGTACTTC. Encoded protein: CAWTGFGARETQYF.

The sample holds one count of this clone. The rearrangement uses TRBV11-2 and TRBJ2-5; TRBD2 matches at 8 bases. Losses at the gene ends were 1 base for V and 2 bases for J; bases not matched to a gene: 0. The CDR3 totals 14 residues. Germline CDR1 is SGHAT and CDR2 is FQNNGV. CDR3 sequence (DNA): TGTGCCAGCAGCTTAGCGGGGGGGCAAGAGACCCAGTACTTC. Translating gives CASSLAGGQETQYF.

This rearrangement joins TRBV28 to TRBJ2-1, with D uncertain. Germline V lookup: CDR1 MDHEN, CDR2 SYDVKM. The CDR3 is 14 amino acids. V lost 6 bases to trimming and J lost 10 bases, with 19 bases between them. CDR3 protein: CASSSGSIIGEQFF. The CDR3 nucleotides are TGTGCCAGCAGCTCCGGCAGTATCATTGGGGAGCAGTTCTTC.

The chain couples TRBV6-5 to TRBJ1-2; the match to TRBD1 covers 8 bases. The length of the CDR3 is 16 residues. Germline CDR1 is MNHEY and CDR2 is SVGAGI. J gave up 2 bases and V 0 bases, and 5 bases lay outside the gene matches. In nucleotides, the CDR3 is TGTGCCAGCAGTTACTCAAGGACAGGGTGGAACTATGGCTACACCTTC. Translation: CASSYSRTGWNYGYTF.